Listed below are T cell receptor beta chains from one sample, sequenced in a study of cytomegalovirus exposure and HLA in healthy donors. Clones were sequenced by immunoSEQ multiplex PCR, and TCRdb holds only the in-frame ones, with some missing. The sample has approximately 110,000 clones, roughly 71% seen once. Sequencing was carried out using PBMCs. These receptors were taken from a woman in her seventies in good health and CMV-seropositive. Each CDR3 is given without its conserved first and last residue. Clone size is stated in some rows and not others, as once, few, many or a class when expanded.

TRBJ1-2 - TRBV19 ASSIAGNYGYT
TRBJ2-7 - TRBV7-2 ASSSTGTGVHEQY
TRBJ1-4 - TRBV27 ASSYAGTGGEKLF
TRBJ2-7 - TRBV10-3 AIRDSREQY
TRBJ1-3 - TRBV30 AWSFRGARGNTIY
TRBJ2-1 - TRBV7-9 ASSLERDIQF
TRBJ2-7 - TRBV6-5 ASSKGQHSYEQY
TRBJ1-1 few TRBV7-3 ASSFGERTEAF
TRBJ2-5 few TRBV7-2 ASSLSGGSQETQY
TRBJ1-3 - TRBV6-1 ASSHRVNAGNTIY
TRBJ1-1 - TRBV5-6 ASSLGGIQGTEAF
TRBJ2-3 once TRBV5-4 ASSWGQGTDTQY
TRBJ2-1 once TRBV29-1 SVPNRDSYNEQF
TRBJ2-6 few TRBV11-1 ASIGGTGSGANVLT
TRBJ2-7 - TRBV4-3 ASSQERGLHYEQY
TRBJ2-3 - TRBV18 ASSRNLGGYADTQY
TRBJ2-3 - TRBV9 ASSPKSSGTDTQY
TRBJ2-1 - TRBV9 ASSVGTSGGAYNEQF
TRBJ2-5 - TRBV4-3 ASSQGWDRGLGTQY